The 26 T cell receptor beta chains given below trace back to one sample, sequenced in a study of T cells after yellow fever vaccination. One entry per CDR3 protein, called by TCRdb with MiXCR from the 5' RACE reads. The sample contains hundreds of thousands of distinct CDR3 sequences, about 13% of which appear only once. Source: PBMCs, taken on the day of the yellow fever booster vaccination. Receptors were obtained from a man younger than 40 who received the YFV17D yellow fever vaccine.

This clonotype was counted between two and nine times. The CDR3 loop reads CASSLITGGDPYEQYF. The CDR3 DNA sequence: TGCGCCAGCAGCTTGATTACAGGCGGGGACCCCTACGAGCAGTACTTC. The gene calls are TRBV5-1 and TRBJ2-7; a possible D gene is TRBD2 (6 bases). This CDR3 is 16 amino acids long. Trimming pared 1 base from V and 2 bases from J, leaving 16 bases between. Germline loops: CDR1 SGHRS, CDR2 YFSETQ.

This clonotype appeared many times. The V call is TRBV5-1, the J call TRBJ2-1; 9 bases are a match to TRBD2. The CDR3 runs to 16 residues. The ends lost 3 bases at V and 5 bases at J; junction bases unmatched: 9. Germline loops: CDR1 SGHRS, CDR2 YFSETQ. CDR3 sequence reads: CASSWAGTSFDNEQFF. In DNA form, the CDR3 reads TGCGCCAGCAGCTGGGCCGGGACTAGCTTCGACAATGAGCAGTTCTTC.

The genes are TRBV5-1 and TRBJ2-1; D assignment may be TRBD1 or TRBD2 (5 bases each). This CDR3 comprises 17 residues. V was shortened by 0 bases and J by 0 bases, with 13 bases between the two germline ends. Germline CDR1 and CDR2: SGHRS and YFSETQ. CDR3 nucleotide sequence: TGCGCCAGCAGCTTGGGAGGGGCCAAGAGCTCCTACAATGAGCAGTTCTTC. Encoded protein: CASSLGGAKSSYNEQFF.

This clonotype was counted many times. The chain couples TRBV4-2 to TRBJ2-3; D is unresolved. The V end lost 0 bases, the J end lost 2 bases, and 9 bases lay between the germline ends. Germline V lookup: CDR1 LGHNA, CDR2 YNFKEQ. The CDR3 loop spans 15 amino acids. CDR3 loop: CASSQDRALTDTQYF. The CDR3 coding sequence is TGTGCCAGCAGCCAAGATAGGGCACTCACAGATACGCAGTATTTT.

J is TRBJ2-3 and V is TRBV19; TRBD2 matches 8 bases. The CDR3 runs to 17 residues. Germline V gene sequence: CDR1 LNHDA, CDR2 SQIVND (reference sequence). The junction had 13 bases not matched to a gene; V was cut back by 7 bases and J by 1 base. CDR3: CASKELSGRSGTDTQYF. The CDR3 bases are TGTGCCAGTAAGGAGTTGAGCGGGAGATCGGGCACAGATACGCAGTATTTT.

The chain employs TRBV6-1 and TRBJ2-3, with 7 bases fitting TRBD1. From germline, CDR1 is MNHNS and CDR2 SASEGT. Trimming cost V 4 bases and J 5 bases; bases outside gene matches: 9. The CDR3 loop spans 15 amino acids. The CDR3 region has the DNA TGTGCCAGCAGTGTAGGGGGCACCATTGGAGATACGCAGTATTTT. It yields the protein CASSVGGTIGDTQYF.

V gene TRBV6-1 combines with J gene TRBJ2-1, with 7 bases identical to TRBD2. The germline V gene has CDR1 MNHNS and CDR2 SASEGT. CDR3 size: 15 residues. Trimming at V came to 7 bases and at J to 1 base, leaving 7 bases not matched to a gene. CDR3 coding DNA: TGTGCCAGCACTATGAGCGGGACTTCCTACAATGAGCAGTTCTTC. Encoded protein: CASTMSGTSYNEQFF.

CDR3 nucleotides: TGTGCCAGCAGTGCGGGAGACCACACAGATACGCAGTATTTT. Its translation: CASSAGDHTDTQYF. V gene TRBV12-3 or TRBV12-4 combines with J gene TRBJ2-3; 7 bases are a match to TRBD2. Trimming cost V 5 bases and J 2 bases; bases outside gene matches: 4. This CDR3 has 14 amino acids.

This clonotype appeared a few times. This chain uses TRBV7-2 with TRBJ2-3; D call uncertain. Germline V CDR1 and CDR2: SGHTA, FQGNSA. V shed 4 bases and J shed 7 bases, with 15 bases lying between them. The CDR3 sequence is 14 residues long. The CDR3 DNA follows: TGTGCCAGCAGCTCGGAGTACTCACCCTATACGCAGTATTTT. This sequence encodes CASSSEYSPYTQYF.

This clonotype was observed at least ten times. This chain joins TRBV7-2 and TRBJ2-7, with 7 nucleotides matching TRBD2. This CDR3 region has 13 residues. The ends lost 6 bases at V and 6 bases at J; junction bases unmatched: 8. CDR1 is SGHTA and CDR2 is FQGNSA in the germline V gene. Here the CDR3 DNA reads TGTGCCAGCAGTAGGAGCCCGGGGGGCGAGCAGTACTTC. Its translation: CASSRSPGGEQYF.

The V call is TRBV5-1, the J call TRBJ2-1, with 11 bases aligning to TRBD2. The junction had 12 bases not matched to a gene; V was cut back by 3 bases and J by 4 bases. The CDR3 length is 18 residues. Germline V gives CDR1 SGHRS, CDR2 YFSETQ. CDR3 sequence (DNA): TGCGCCAGCAGCTACGCCTTTAGCGGGAGGGCCTCTTACAATGAGCAGTTCTTC. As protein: CASSYAFSGRASYNEQFF.

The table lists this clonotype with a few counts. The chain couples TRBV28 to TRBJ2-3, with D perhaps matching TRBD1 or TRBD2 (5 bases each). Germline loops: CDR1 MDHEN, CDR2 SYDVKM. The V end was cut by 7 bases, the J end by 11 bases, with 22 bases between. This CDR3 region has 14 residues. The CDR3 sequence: CASNQGDPLVGQYF. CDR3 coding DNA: TGTGCCAGCAATCAAGGGGACCCCCTCGTCGGGCAGTATTTT.

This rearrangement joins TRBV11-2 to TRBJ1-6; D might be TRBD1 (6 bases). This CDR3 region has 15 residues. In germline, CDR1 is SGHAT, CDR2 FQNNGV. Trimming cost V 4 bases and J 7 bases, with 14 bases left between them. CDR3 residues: CASSSLPGQNSPLHF. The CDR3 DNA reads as TGTGCCAGCAGCTCACTACCGGGACAAAATTCACCCCTCCACTTT.

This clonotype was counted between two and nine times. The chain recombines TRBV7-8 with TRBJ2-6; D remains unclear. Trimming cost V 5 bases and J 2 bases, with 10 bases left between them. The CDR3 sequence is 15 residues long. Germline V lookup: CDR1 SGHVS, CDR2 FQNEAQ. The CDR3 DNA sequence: TGTGCCAGCAGCGTGGACGAAACTGGGGCCAACGTCCTGACTTTC. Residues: CASSVDETGANVLTF.

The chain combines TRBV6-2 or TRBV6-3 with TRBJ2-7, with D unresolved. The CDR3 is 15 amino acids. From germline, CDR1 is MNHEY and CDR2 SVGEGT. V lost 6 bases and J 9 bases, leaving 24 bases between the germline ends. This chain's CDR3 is CASRTTGLEVRGQYF. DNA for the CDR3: TGTGCCAGCAGGACCACCGGCCTAGAGGTACGAGGGCAGTACTTC.

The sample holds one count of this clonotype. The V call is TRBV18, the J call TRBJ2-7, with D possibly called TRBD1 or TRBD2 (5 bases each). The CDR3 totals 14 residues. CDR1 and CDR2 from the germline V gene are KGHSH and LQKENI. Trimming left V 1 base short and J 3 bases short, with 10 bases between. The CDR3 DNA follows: TGTGCCAGCTCACCACTGGGGGTGGGCTACGAGCAGTACTTC. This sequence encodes CASSPLGVGYEQYF.

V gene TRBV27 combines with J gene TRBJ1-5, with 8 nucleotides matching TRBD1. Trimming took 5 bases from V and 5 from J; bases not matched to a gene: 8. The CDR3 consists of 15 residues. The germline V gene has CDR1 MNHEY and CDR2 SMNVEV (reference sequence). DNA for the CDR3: TGTGCCAGCAGTCTAGGACAGGGATGGGATCAGCCCCAGCATTTT. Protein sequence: CASSLGQGWDQPQHF.

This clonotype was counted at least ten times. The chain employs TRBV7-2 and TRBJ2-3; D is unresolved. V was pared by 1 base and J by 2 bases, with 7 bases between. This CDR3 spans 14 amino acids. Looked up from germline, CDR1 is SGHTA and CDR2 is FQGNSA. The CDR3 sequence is CASSLDAYTDTQYF. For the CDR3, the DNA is TGTGCCAGCAGCTTAGATGCTTACACAGATACGCAGTATTTT.

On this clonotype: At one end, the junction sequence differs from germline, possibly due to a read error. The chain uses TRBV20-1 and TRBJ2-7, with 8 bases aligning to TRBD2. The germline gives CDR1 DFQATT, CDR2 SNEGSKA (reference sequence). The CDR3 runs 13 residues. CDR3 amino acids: CSARSGLVRSPTF. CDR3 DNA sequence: TGCAGTGCTAGGTCGGGACTAGTGAGGTCCCCCACTTTC.

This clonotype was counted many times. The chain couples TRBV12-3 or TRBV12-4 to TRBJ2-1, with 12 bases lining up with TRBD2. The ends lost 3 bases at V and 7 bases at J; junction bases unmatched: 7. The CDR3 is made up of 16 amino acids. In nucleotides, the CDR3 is TGTGCCAGCAGTTTCGACCTAGCGGGAGGGGGTAATGAGCAGTTCTTC. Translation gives CASSFDLAGGGNEQFF.

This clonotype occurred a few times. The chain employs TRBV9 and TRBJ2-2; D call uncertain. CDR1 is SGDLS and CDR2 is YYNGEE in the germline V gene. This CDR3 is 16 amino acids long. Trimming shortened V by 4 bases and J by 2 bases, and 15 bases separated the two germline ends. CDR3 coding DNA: TGTGCCAGCAGCCCCTGGGAAGCGAGTAACACCGGGGAGCTGTTTTTT. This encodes CASSPWEASNTGELFF.

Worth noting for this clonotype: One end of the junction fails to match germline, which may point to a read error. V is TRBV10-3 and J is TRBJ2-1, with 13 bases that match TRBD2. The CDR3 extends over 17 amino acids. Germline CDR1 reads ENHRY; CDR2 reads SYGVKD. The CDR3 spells CASSEYWTSGRMDEQFF. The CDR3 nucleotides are TGTGCCAGCAGTGAGTATTGGACTAGCGGGAGAATGGATGAGCAGTTCTTC.

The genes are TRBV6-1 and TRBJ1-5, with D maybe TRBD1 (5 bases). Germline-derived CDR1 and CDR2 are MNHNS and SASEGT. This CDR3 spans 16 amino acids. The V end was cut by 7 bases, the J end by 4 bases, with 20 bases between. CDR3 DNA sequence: TGTGCCAGCATACAAGGATTAGGGACCCTAAATCAGCCCCAGCATTTT. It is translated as CASIQGLGTLNQPQHF.

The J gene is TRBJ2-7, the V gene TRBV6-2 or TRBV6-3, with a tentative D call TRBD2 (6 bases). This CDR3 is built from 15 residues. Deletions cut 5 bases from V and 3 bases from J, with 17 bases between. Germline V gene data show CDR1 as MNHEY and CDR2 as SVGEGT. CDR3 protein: CASSLYPGALYEQYF. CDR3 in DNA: TGTGCCAGCAGTCTTTATCCGGGAGCGCTCTACGAGCAGTACTTC.

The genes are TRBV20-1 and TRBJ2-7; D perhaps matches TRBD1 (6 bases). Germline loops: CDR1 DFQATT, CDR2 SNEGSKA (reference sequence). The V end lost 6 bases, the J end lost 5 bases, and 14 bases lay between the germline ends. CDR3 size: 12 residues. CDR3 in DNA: TGCAGTGCCAGCGACAGGTTTCACGAGCAGTACTTC. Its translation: CSASDRFHEQYF.

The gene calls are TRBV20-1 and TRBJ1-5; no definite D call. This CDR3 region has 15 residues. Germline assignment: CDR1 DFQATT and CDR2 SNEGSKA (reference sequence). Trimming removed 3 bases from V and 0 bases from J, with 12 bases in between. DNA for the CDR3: TGCAGTGCTAGTTCGAGAGCAAATAGCAATCAGCCCCAGCATTTT. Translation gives CSASSRANSNQPQHF.